This T cell receptor (beta chain) was found in a study of T cells after yellow fever vaccination. The junction had 6 bases not matched to a gene; V was cut back by 1 base and J by 7 bases. This CDR3 is 15 amino acids long. TCRdb re-derived calls from the 5' RACE reads in MiXCR, one entry per CDR3 protein. The top ten clones hold approximately 3.5% of a sample with 200,000 to 250,000 distinct CDR3 sequences, roughly 3.3% of them seen once. The receptor comes from a man younger than 35 who received the YFV17D yellow fever vaccine. The sequencing used CD4+ T cells sorted from PBMCs, collected 10 days after the yellow fever booster vaccination. This chain links TRBV12-3 or TRBV12-4 with TRBJ2-5; 10 nucleotides line up with TRBD2. This CDR3 is CASSLGTSGAVTQYF. The CDR3 bases are TGTGCCAGCAGTTTAGGTACTAGCGGGGCGGTGACCCAGTACTTC.